Listed here are 13 T cell receptor beta chains from one sample, sequenced in a study of blood T cell repertoires in COVID-19. TCRdb keeps only in-frame clones here, not all; method: immunoSEQ multiplex PCR. This sample carries roughly 500,000 clones, approximately 90% of them seen once, and the ten largest clones take less than 2%. Material for sequencing was PBMCs or T cells enriched from blood (not recorded which). Receptors originate from a woman aged 40 to 50 who had recovered from COVID-19.

This clone was counted ten times or more. The chain has TRBV25-1 and TRBJ1-3; the D is unclear. Germline V gives CDR1 MGHDK, CDR2 SYGVNS. CDR3 length: 13 residues. The V and J ends lost 4 bases and 0 bases respectively, with 4 bases between them. CDR3 residues: CASSASSGNTIYF. The DNA for the CDR3 is TGTGCCAGCAGTGCGAGCTCTGGAAACACCATATATTTT.

The rearrangement uses TRBV2 and TRBJ1-2; no clear D gene. Deletions cut 3 bases from V and 3 bases from J, with 14 bases between. The CDR3 runs to 15 residues. Looked up from germline, CDR1 is SNHLY and CDR2 is FYNNEI. Here the CDR3 DNA reads TGTGCCAGCAGTGATCATGACGGAGCCGACTATGGCTACACCTTC. It is translated as CASSDHDGADYGYTF. The full variable domain, completed using reference TRBV2 and TRBJ1-2, is EPEVTQTPSHQVTQMGQEVILRCVPISNHLYFYWYRQILGQKVEFLVSFYNNEISEKSEIFDDQFSVERPDGSNFTLKIRSTKLEDSAMYFCASSDHDGADYGYTFGSGTRLTVV.

As concerns this clone: Compared with germline, one end of the junction differs, possibly owing to a read error. This chain joins TRBV7-7 and TRBJ2-5; 10 bases align to TRBD1. CDR3 length equals 15 residues. Germline V gene lookup returns CDR1 SSHAT and CDR2 FNYEAQ (reference sequence). The CDR3 nucleotides are TGTGCTAGCAGCTTGGGACAGGGGATCCAAGAGACCCAGTACTTC. Amino acid sequence: CASSLGQGIQETQYF.

This chain links TRBV7-6 with TRBJ1-4; perhaps TRBD1 as D (5 bases). The CDR3 length is 16 residues. Trimming cost V 4 bases and J 5 bases, with 17 bases left between them. Germline assignment: CDR1 SGHVS and CDR2 FNYEAQ. CDR3 amino acids: CASSSLRGGTNEKLFF. CDR3 nucleotides: TGTGCCAGCAGCTCACTCCGGGGGGGAACAAATGAAAAACTGTTTTTT.

J is TRBJ2-1 and V is TRBV18; D is perhaps TRBD1 (5 bases). This CDR3 is 16 amino acids long. Per the germline V gene, CDR1 is KGHSH and CDR2 is LQKENI. V lost 0 bases and J lost 2, with 11 bases in between. As DNA, the CDR3 is TGTGCCAGCTCACCACCCCAGGGTGGCACCTACAATGAGCAGTTCTTC. Translated, it gives CASSPPQGGTYNEQFF.

The J gene is TRBJ1-3, the V gene TRBV7-6; 8 nucleotides match TRBD1. CDR1 SGHVS and CDR2 FNYEAQ come from the germline V gene. Trimming removed 7 bases from V and 4 bases from J; junction bases left unmatched: 27. This CDR3 is 21 amino acids long. The CDR3 sequence is CASTPFLWTGIRFLTGNTIYF. Here the CDR3 DNA reads TGTGCCAGCACCCCCTTCTTATGGACAGGGATTAGATTTCTGACGGGAAACACCATATATTTT. The complete variable domain, with remaining parts taken from reference TRBV7-6 and TRBJ1-3, reads GAGVSQSPRYKVTKRGQDVALRCDPISGHVSLYWYRQALGQGPEFLTYFNYEAQQDKSGLPNDRFSAERPEGSISTLTIQRTEQRDSAMYRCASTPFLWTGIRFLTGNTIYFGEGSWLTVV.

The genes are TRBV3-1 (or the pseudogene TRBV3-2) and TRBJ2-3, with D possibly matching TRBD1 (6 bases). V dropped 4 bases and J dropped 4 bases, with 21 bases sitting between them. The V gene's germline CDR1 is LGHDT and CDR2 YNNKEL (reference sequence). CDR3 length: 17 amino acids. CDR3 region: CASSRYTGTGVSDTQYF. As DNA, the CDR3 is TGTGCCAGCAGCCGATATACAGGGACCGGGGTTTCAGATACGCAGTATTTT.

This clone was observed a single time. V is TRBV19 and J is TRBJ2-7, with 8 bases identical to TRBD1. This CDR3 has 17 amino acids. Unmatched junction bases numbered 12, after V lost 2 bases and J lost 3 bases. The germline V gene has CDR1 LNHDA and CDR2 SQIVND (reference sequence). The chain's CDR3 is CASSIRVDRVDVYEQYF. CDR3 sequence (DNA): TGTGCCAGTAGTATAAGGGTGGACAGGGTTGATGTCTACGAGCAGTACTTC.

The chain employs TRBV7-9 and TRBJ1-6; TRBD1 is a possible D gene (5 bases). Deletions cut 5 bases from V and 3 bases from J, with 8 bases between. The CDR3 covers 14 residues. CDR1 and CDR2 from the germline V gene are SEHNR and FQNEAQ (reference sequence). DNA of the CDR3: TGTGCCAGCAGCCCCACAGGCTATAATTCACCCCTCCACTTT. Its translation: CASSPTGYNSPLHF.

The V gene is TRBV7-9, the J gene TRBJ1-1; D is ambiguous. The CDR3 totals 13 residues. V lost 1 base to trimming and J lost 1 base, with 4 bases between them. Germline V lookup: CDR1 SEHNR, CDR2 FQNEAQ (reference sequence). CDR3 in amino acids: CASSLDRNTEAFF. Written as DNA, the CDR3 is TGTGCCAGCAGCTTAGACAGGAACACTGAAGCTTTCTTT.

The rearrangement links TRBV12-3 or TRBV12-4 to TRBJ2-1, with D perhaps TRBD1 (7 bases). The germline V and J ends were trimmed by 8 bases and 14 bases, with 13 bases remaining between them. The CDR3 contains 10 residues. The CDR3 DNA is TGTGCCAGCCCCAGGGGGGCCGAGTTCTTC. Amino acid sequence: CASPRGAEFF.

The chain couples TRBV7-8 to TRBJ2-7; D perhaps matches TRBD1 (6 bases). Per the germline V gene, CDR1 is SGHVS and CDR2 is FQNEAQ. The V gene lost 4 bases and the J gene lost 4 bases, with 17 bases spanning the gap. The CDR3 spans 15 residues. The CDR3 is CASSSTGSSSYEQYF. CDR3 sequence (DNA): TGTGCCAGCAGCTCCACAGGGAGCTCAAGTTACGAGCAGTACTTC.

The chain employs TRBV5-1 and TRBJ2-7; D not resolved. Germline lookup yields CDR1 SGHRS and CDR2 YFSETQ. The CDR3 length is 13 residues. The V gene lost 2 bases and the J gene lost 2 bases, with 8 bases spanning the gap. The CDR3 sequence is CASSFSGPYEQYF. Here the CDR3 DNA reads TGCGCCAGCAGCTTCAGTGGCCCCTACGAGCAGTACTTC.